The T cell receptor (beta chain) described here comes from a study of Graves' ophthalmopathy and Graves' hyperthyroidism. Per the germline V gene, CDR1 is MNHEY and CDR2 is SVGAGI. The CDR3 loop spans 14 amino acids. Trimming took 6 bases from V and 6 from J; bases not matched to a gene: 7. This clonotype occurred many times. The TCR beta CDR3 regions underwent amplification from RNA transcripts. HTBI primers were used in a first-round RT-PCR, which preceded a second-round multiplex PCR. TCRdb re-derived calls from the multiplex PCR reads in MiXCR, one entry per CDR3 protein. The repertoire includes roughly 610,000 distinct CDR3 sequences, 22% of them detected once, and about 6.6% sits in the top ten.

The sequenced sample consisted of peripheral blood. The chain recombines TRBV6-5 with TRBJ1-5, with 8 bases matching TRBD1. This TCR came from a woman aged 18 to 35 with stable Graves' hyperthyroidism. Some clones in this sample may be carry-over from other donors' samples. DNA of the CDR3: TGTGCCAGCAGGCGACAGGGGTCCGGTCAGCCCCAGCATTTT. It specifies CASRRQGSGQPQHF.